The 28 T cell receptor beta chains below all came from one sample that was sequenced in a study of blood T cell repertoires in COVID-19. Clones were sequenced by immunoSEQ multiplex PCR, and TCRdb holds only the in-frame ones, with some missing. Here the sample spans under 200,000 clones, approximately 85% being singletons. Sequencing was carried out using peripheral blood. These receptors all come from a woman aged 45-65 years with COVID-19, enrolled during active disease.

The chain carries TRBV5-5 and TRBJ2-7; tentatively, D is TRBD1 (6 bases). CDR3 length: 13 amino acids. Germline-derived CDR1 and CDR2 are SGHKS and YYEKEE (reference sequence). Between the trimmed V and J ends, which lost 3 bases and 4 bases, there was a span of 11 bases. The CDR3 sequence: CASSYTGNYEQYF. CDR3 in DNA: TGTGCCAGCAGCTACACAGGGAATTACGAGCAGTACTTC.

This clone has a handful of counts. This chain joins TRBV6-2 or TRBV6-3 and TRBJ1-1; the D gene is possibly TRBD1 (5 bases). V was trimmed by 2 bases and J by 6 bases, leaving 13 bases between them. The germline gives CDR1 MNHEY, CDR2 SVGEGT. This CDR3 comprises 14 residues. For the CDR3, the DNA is TGTGCCAGCAGTTACGGGGCTGGATATCCTGAAGCTTTCTTT. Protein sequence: CASSYGAGYPEAFF.

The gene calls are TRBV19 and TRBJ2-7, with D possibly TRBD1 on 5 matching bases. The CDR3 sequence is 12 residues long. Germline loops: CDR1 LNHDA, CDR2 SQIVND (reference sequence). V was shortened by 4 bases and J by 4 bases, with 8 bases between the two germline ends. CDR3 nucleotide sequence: TGTGCCAGTAGTACGACAGCGTACGAGCAGTACTTC. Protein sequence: CASSTTAYEQYF.

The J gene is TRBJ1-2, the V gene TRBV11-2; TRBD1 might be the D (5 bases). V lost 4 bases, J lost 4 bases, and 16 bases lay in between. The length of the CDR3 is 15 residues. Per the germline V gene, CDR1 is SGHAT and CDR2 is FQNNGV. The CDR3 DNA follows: TGTGCCAGCAGCTCCCCCCGACAGACCACCTATGGCTACACCTTC. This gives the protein CASSSPRQTTYGYTF.

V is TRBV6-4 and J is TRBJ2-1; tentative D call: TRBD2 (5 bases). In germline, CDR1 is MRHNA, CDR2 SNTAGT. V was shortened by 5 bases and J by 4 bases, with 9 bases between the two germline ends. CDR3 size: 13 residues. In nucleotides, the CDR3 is TGTGCCAGCAGTACCTCGGGGTACAATGAGCAGTTCTTC. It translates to CASSTSGYNEQFF.

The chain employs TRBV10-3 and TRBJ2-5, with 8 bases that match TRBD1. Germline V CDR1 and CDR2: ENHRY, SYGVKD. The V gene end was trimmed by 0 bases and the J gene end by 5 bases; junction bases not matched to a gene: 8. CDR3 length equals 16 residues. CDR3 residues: CAISESRGTGQETQYF. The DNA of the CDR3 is TGTGCCATCAGTGAGTCGAGAGGGACAGGACAGGAGACCCAGTACTTC.

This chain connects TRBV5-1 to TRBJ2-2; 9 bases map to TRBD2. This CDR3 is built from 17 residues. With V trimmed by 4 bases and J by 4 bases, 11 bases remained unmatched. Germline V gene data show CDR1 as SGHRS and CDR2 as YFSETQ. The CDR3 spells CASSPEVVRGGTGELFF. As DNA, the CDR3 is TGCGCCAGCAGCCCCGAGGTTGTGCGGGGGGGCACCGGGGAGCTGTTTTTT.

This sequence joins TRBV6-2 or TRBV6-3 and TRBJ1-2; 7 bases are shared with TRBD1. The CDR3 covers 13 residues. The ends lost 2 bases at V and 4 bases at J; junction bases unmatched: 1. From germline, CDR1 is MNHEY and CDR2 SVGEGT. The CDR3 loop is CASSYRQGYGYTF. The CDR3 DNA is TGTGCCAGCAGTTACCGACAGGGCTATGGCTACACCTTC.

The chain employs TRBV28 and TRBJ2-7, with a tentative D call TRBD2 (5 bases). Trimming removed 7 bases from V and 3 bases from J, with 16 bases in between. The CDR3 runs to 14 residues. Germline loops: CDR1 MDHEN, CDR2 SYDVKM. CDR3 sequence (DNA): TGTGCCAGCAAAGTGGCGCGGGCGGACTACGAGCAGTACTTC. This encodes CASKVARADYEQYF.

CDR3 sequence (DNA): TGTGCCAGCAGTGCAACCACACGGGGGGTGTTCGGTGAGCAGTACTTC. Encoded protein: CASSATTRGVFGEQYF. The chain has TRBV6-1 and TRBJ2-7, with TRBD2 identical over 7 bases. Germline trimming cut 4 bases from V and 7 bases from J; bases unmatched to any gene: 16. Germline V gene lookup returns CDR1 MNHNS and CDR2 SASEGT. The CDR3 has 16 residues.

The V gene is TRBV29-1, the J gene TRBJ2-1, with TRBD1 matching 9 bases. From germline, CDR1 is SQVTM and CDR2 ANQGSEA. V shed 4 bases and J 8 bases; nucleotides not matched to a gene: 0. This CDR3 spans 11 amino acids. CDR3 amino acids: CSVGTGDEQFF. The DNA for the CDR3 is TGCAGCGTTGGGACAGGGGATGAGCAGTTCTTC.

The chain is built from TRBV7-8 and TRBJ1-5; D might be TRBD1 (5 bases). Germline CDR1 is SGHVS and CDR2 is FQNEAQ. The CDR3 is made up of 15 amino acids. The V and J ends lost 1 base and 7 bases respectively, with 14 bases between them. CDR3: CASSLDLPGAQPQHF. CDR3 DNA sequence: TGTGCCAGCAGCTTAGACCTCCCTGGGGCCCAGCCCCAGCATTTT.

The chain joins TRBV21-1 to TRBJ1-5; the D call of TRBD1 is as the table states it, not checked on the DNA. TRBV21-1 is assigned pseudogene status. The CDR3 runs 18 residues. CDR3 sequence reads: CASSNVPFRAYSNQPQHF. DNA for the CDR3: TGTGCCAGCAGCAATGTCCCGTTCAGGGCTTATAGCAATCAGCCCCAGCATTTT.

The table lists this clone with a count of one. The CDR3 nucleotides are TGTGCCAGCAGCTCACAGGGCCTCGGCGAGCAGTACTTC. It codes for CASSSQGLGEQYF. The chain links TRBV3-1 (or the pseudogene TRBV3-2) to TRBJ2-7; tentatively, D is TRBD1 (6 bases). The ends were cut back, 5 bases at V and 6 bases at J, with 14 bases in the middle. Germline CDR1 is LGHDT and CDR2 is YNNKEL (reference sequence). CDR3 length: 13 amino acids.

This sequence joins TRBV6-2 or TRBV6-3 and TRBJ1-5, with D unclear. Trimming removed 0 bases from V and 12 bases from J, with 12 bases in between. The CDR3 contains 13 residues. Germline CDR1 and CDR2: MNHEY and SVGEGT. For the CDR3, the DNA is TGTGCCAGCAGTTACTCGAGTTTTGCCGTCCAGCATTTT. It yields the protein CASSYSSFAVQHF.

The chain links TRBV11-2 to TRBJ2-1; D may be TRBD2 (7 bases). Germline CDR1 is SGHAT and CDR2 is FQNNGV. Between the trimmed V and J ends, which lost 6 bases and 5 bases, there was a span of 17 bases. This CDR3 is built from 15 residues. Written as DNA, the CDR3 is TGTGCCAGCAGGCCCGTGGGGGGGCGTCACAATGAGCAGTTCTTC. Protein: CASRPVGGRHNEQFF.

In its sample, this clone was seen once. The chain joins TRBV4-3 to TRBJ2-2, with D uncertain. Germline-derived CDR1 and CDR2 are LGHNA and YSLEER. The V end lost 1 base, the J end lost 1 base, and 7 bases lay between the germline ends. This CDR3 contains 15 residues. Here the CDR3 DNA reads TGCGCCAGCAGCCAAGGGGCAGGGAACACCGGGGAGCTGTTTTTT. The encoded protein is CASSQGAGNTGELFF.

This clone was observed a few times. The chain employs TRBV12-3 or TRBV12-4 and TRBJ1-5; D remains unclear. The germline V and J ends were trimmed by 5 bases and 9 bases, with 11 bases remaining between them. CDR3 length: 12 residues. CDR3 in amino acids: CASSPGVGPQHF. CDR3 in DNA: TGTGCCAGCAGTCCCGGGGTCGGGCCCCAGCATTTT.

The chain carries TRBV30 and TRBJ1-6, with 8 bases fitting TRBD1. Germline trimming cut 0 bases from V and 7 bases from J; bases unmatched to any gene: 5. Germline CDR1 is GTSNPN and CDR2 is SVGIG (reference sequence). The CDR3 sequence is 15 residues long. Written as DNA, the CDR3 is TGTGCCTGGAGTGTAGACAGGGGTAGGAATTCACCCCTCCACTTT. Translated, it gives CAWSVDRGRNSPLHF.

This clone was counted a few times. CDR3 in DNA: TGCGCCAGCAGCCAAGCCAGTCCAGGGACAGGGGGTACTGAAGCTTTCTTT. Its protein product is CASSQASPGTGGTEAFF. The V and J genes are TRBV4-1 and TRBJ1-1; 11 nucleotides align to TRBD1. The length of the CDR3 is 17 residues. CDR1 and CDR2 from the germline V gene are MGHRA and YSYEKL. The V segment lost 1 base and the J segment 5 bases; nucleotides outside the gene matches: 9.

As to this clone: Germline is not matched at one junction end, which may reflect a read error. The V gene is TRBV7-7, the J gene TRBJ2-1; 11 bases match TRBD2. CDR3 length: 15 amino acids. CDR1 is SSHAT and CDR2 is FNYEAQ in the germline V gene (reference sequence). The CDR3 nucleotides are TGTGCTAGCAGCACCACTAGCGGGGGACACAATGAGCAGTTCTTC. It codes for CASSTTSGGHNEQFF. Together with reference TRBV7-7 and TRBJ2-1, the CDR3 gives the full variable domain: GAGVSQSPRYKVTKRGQDVTLRCDPISSHATLYWYQQALGQGPEFLTYFNYEAQPDKSGLPSDRFSAERPEGSISTLTIQRTEQRDSAMYRCASSTTSGGHNEQFFGPGTRLTVL.

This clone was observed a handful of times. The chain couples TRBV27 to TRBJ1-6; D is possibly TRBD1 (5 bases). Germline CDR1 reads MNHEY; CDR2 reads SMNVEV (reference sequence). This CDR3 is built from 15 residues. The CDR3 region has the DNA TGTGTCCGGGCCCAGGGATGTCATGATAATTCACCCCTCCACTTT. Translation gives CVRAQGCHDNSPLHF.

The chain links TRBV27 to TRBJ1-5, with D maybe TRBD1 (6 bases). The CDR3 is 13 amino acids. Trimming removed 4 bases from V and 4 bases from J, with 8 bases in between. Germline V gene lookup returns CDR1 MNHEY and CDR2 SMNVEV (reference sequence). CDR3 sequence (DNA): TGTGCCAGCAGTTGGACAGAAAATCAGCCCCAGCATTTT. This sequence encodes CASSWTENQPQHF.

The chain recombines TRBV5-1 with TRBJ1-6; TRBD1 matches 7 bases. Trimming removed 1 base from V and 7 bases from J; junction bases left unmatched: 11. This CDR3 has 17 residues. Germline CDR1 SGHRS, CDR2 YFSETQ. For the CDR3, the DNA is TGCGCCAGCAGCTTGCCGGGACAGTGGGTTCGGAATTCACCCCTCCACTTT. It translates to CASSLPGQWVRNSPLHF.

The CDR3 coding sequence is TGTGCCAGCTTTAGAGACAGATCCTACGAGCAGTACTTC. As protein: CASFRDRSYEQYF. The chain carries TRBV2 and TRBJ2-7; possible D gene TRBD1, 5 bases. The CDR3 contains 13 residues. Germline V gene data show CDR1 as SNHLY and CDR2 as FYNNEI. Trimming pared 8 bases from V and 1 base from J, leaving 12 bases between.

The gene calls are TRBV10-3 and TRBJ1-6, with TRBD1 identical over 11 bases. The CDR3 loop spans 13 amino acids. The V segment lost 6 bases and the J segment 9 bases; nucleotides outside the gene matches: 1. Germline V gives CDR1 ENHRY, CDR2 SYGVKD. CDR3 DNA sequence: TGTGCCATCAGGGGGACAGGGGGTTCACCCCTCCACTTT. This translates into CAIRGTGGSPLHF.

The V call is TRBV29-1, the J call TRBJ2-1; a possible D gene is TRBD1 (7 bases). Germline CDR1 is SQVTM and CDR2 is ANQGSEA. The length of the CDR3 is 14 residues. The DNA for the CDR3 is TGCAGTCCGCAGGAGGGGGCGACGGGCAATGAGCAGTTCTTC. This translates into CSPQEGATGNEQFF.

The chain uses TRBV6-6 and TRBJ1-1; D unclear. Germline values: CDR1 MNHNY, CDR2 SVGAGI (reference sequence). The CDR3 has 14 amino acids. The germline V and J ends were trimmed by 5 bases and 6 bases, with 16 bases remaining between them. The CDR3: CASSPTAVGSEAFF. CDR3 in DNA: TGTGCCAGCAGTCCTACAGCTGTTGGCTCTGAAGCTTTCTTT.